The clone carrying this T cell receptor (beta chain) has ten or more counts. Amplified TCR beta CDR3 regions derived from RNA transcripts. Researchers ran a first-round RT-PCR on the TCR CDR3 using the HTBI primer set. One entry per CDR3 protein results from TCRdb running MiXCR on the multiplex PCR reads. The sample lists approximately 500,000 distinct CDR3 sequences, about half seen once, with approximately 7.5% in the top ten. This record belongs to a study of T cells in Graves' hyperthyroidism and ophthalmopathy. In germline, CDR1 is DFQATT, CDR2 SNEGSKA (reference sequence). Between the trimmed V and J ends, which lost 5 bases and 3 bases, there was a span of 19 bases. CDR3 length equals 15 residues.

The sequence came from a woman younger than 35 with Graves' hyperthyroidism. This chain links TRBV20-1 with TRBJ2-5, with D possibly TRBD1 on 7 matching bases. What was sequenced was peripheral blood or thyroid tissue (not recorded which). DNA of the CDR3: TGCAGTGCTTACGGGGAGGACAGGAGCGAAGAGACCCAGTACTTC. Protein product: CSAYGEDRSEETQYF.